This T cell receptor (beta chain) was sequenced during a study of T cell responses to AZD1222 COVID-19 vaccine. Generated by immunoSEQ multiplex PCR, the TCRdb table keeps only in-frame clones and is missing some. The sample includes 100,000 or so clones, over 90% of them seen just once. V lost 7 bases to trimming and J lost 4 bases, with 10 bases between them. CDR1 is SNHLY and CDR2 is FYNNEI in the germline V gene. The CDR3 covers 12 residues. Concerning this clone itself: Its specificity is not known.

Whole-study results and caveats: The study found vaccine-associated CD4 TCRs spanning spike, dominant at 160-218 and 743-854. Recipients of two AZD1222 doses showed rising Spike-specific TCR breadth and depth. At baseline, just five to seven AZD1222 recipients tested seropositive.

The rearrangement links TRBV2 to TRBJ1-2; tentatively, D is TRBD1 (5 bases). This sample comprised peripheral blood, obtained on day 0 of AZD1222 vaccination. This receptor was obtained from an adult in good health. In nucleotides, the CDR3 is TGTGCCAGCATTGACAGTCTCTATGGCTACACCTTC. It codes for CASIDSLYGYTF.